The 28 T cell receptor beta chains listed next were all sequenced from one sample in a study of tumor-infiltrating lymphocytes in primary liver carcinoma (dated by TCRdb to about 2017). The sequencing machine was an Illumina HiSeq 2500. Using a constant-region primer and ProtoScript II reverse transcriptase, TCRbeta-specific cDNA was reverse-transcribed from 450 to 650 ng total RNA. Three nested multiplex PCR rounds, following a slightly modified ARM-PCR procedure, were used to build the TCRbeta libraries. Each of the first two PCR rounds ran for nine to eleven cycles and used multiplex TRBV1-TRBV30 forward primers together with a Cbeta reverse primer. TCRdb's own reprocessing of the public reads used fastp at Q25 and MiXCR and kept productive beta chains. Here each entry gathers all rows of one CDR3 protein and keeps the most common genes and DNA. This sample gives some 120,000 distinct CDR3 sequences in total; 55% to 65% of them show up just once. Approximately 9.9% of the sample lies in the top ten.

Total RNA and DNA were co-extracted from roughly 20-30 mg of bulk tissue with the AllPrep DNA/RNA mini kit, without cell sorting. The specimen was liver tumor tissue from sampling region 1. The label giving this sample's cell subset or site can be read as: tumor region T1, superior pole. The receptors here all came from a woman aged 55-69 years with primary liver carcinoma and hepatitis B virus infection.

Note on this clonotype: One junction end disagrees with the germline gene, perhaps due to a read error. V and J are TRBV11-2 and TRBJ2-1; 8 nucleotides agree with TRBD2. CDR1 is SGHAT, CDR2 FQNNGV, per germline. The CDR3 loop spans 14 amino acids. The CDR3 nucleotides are TGTGCCTGCAGTCCCGCGCGGGGGGCCCAGGAGCAGTTCTTC. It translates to CACSPARGAQEQFF.

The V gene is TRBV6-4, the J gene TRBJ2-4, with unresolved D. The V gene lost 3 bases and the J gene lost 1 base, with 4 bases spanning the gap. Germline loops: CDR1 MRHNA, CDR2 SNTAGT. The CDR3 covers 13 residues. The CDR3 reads CASSEGAKNIQYF. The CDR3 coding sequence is TGTGCCAGCAGTGAAGGGGCCAAAAACATTCAGTACTTC.

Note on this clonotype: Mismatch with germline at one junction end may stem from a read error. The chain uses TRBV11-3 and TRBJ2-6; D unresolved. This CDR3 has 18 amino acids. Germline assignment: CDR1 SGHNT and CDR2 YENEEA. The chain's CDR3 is CASSLVRVGYSGANVLTF. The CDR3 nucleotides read TGTGCTAGCAGCTTAGTTCGAGTGGGATATAGTGGGGCCAACGTCCTGACTTTC.

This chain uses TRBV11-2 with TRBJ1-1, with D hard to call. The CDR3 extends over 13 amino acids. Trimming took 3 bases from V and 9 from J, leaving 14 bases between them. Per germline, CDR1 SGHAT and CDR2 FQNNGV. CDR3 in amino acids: CASSFQMGSKAFF. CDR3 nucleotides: TGTGCCAGCAGCTTCCAGATGGGTTCCAAAGCTTTCTTT.

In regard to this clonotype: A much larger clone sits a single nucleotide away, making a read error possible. The chain's CDR3 is CSVRTGASYNSLLHF. CDR3 bases: TGCAGCGTTAGGACAGGGGCCTCCTATAATTCACTCCTCCACTTT. This rearrangement joins TRBV29-1 to TRBJ1-6; TRBD1 agrees at 9 bases. Germline-derived CDR1 and CDR2 are SQVTM and ANQGSEA. CDR3 length: 15 amino acids.

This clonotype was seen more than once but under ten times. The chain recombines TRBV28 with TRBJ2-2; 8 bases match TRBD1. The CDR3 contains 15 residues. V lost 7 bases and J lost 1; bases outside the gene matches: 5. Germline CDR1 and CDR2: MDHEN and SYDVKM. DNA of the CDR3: TGTGCCAGCAATCTGGACAGGGTGAACACCGGGGAGCTGTTTTTT. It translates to CASNLDRVNTGELFF.

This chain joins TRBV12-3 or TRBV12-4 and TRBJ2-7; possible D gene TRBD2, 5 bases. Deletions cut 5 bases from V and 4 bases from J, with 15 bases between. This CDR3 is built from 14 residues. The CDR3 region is CASSLTNGSYEQYF. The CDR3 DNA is TGTGCCAGCAGTCTGACTAATGGGAGTTACGAGCAGTACTTC.

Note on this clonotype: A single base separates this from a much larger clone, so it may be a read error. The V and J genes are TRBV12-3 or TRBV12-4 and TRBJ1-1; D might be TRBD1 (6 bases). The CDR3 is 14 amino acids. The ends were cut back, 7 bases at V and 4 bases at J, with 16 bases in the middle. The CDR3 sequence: CASTLGASSTEAFF. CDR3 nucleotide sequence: TGTGCCAGCACTTTGGGGGCTTCGAGCACTGAAGCTTTCTTT.

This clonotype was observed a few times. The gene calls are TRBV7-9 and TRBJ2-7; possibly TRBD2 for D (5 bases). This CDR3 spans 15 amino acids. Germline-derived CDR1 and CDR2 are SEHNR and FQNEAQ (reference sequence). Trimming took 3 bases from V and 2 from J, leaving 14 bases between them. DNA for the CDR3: TGTGCCAGCAGCTTGGAAGGTGCGCGGGCCTACGAGCAGTACTTC. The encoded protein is CASSLEGARAYEQYF.

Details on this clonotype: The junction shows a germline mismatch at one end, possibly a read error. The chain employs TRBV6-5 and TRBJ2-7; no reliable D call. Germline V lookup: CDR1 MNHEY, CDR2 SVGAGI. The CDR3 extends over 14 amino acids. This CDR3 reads CASNYWSGCYEQYF. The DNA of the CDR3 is TGTGCCAGCAATTACTGGTCTGGATGCTACGAGCAGTACTTC.

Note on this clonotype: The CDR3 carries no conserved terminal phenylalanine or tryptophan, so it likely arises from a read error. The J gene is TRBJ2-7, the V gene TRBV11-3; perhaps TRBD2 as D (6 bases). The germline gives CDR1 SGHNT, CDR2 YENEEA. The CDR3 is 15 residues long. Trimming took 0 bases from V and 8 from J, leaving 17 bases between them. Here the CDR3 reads CASSLETGGAWKQYL. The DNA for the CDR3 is TGTGCCAGCAGCTTAGAAACGGGCGGGGCCTGGAAGCAGTACTTG.

CDR3 nucleotide sequence: TGTGCCAGCAGTGCCCACACAAGGACGGAGCAGTTCTTC. Encoded protein: CASSAHTRTEQFF. This chain uses TRBV6-4 with TRBJ2-1; no clear D gene. V lost 4 bases and J 10 bases, leaving 14 bases between the germline ends. The CDR3 has 13 amino acids. Germline values: CDR1 MRHNA, CDR2 SNTAGT.

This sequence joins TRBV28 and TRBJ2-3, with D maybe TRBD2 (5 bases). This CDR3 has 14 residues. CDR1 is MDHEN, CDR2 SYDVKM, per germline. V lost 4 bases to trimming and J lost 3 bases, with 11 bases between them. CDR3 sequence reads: CASSSLAQTDTQYF. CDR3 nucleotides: TGTGCCAGCAGTTCGTTAGCGCAGACAGATACGCAGTATTTT.

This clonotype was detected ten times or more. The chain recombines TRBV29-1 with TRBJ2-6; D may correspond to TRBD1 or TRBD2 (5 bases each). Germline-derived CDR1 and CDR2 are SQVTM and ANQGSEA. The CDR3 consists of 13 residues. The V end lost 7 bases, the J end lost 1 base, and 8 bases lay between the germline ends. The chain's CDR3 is CSGEGSGANVLTF. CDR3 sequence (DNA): TGCAGCGGTGAGGGGTCTGGGGCCAACGTCCTGACTTTC.

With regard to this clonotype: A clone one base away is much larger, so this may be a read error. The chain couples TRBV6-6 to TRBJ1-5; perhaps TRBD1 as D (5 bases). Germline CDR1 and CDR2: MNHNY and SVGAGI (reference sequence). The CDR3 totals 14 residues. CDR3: CASTQGNSIQPQHF. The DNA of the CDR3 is TGTGCCAGCACTCAGGGAAATAGCATTCAGCCCCAGCATTTT.

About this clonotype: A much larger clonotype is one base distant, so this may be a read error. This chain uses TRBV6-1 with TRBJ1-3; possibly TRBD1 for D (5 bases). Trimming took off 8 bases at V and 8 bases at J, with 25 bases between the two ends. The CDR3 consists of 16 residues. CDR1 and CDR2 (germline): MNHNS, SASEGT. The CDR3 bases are TGTGCCAGCGCTTACCGCAGGACTGATAAAGGGGACACCATATATTTT. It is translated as CASAYRRTDKGDTIYF.

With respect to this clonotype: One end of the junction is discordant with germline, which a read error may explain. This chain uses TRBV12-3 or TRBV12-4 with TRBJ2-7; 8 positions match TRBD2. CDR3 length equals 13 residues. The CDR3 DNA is TGTGTCAGCAGTTTTTGGCGGGAGGACGGGCAGTACTTC. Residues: CVSSFWREDGQYF.

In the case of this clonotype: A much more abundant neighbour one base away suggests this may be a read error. The DNA of the CDR3 is TGTGCCAGCAGTAGGACGTCCGTGAACACCGGGGAGCTGTTTTTT. Amino acid sequence: CASSRTSVNTGELFF. The V gene is TRBV12-3 or TRBV12-4, the J gene TRBJ2-2; D remains ambiguous. Trimming removed 5 bases at V and 1 base at J, with 11 bases between. This CDR3 is 15 amino acids long.

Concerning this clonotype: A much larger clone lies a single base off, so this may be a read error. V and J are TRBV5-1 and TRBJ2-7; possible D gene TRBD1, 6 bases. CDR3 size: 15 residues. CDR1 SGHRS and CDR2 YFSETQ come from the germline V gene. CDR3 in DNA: TGCGCCAGCAGCTTGAATGCAGGCAGGGGCTACGACCAGTACTTC. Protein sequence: CASSLNAGRGYDQYF.

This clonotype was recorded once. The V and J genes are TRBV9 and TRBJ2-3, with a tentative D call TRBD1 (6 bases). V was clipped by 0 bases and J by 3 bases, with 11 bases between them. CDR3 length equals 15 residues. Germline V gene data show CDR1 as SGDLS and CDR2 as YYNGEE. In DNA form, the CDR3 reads TGTGCCAGCAGCGTAGAACAGGGAGTAACAGATACGCAGTATTTT. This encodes CASSVEQGVTDTQYF. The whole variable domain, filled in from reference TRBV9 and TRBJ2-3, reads DSGVTQTPKHLITATGQRVTLRCSPRSGDLSVYWYQQSLDQGLQFLIQYYNGEERAKGNILERFSAQQFPDLHSELNLSSLELGDSALYFCASSVEQGVTDTQYFGPGTRLTVL.

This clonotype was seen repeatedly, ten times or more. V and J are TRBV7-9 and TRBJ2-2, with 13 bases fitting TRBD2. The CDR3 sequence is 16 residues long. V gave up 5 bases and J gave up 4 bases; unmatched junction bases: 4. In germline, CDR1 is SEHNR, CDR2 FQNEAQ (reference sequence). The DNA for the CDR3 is TGTGCCAGCAGCCGGACTAGCGGGGGACTCACCGGGGAGCTGTTTTTT. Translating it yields CASSRTSGGLTGELFF.

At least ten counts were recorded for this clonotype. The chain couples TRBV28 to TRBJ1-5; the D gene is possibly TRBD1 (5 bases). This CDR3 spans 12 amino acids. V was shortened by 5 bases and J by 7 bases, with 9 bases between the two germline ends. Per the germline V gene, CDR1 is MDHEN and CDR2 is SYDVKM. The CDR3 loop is CASSRTPQPQHF. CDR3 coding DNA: TGTGCCAGCAGTCGGACACCACAGCCCCAGCATTTT.

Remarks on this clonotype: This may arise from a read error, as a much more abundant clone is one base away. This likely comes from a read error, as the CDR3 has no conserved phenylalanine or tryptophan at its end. The CDR3 nucleotides read TGTGCCAGCAGCACCAACAGCTATGGCTACACCTTA. This gives the protein CASSTNSYGYTL. The chain recombines TRBV7-9 with TRBJ1-2, with unresolved D. V lost 5 bases and J lost 4, with 8 bases in between. Germline V gene sequence: CDR1 SEHNR, CDR2 FQNEAQ (reference sequence). This CDR3 has 12 amino acids.

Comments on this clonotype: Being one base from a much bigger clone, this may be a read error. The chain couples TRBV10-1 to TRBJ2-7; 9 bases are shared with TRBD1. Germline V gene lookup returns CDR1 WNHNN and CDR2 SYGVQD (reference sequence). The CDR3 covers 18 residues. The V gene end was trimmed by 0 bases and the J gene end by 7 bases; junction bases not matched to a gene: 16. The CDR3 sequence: CASSESEAGQGKSNEQYF. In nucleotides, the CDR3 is TGCGCCAGCAGTGAGTCTGAGGCCGGACAGGGGAAGTCGAATGAGCAGTACTTC.

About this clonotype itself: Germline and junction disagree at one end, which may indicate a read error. The CDR3 DNA reads TGTACCAGCAGTTACTACTCGTCGCAGTCCCAACAGACCCAGTACTTC. Translated: CTSSYYSSQSQQTQYF. The chain combines TRBV6-5 with TRBJ2-5; D remains unclear. The CDR3 sequence is 16 residues long. Germline V gene sequence: CDR1 MNHEY, CDR2 SVGAGI.

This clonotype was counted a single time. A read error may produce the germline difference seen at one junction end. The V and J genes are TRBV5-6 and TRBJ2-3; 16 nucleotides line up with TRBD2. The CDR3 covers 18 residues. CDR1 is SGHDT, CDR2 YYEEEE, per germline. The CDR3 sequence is CTSSLMGTSGRGTDTQYF. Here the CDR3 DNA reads TGTACCAGCAGCTTAATGGGGACTAGCGGGAGGGGCACAGATACGCAGTATTTT.

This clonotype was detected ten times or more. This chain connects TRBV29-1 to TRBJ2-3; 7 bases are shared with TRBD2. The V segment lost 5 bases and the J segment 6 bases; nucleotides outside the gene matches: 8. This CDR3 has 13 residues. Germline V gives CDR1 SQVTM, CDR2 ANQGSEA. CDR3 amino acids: CSVRGRQWDTQYF. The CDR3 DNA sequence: TGCAGCGTTCGCGGGAGACAATGGGATACGCAGTATTTT.

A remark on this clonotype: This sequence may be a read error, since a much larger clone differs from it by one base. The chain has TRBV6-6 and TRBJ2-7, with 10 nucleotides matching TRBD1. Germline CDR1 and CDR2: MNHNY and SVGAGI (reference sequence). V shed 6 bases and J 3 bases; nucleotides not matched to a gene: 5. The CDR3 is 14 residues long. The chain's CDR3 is CASRKGQGIYEQYF. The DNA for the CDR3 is TGTGCCAGCAGAAAGGGACAGGGGATCTACGAGCAGTACTTC.